The 7 T cell receptor beta chains below were found in one sample sequenced in a study of T cells in Graves' hyperthyroidism and ophthalmopathy. TCR beta CDR3 sequences were amplified from RNA transcripts. Initially, a first-round RT-PCR of the TCR CDR3 employed the HTBI primer set. Each CDR3 protein is one row after TCRdb ran MiXCR on the multiplex PCR reads. In the table there are about 570,000 distinct CDR3 sequences, under 60% of which are singletons. The sequenced sample was peripheral blood or thyroid tissue (not recorded which). Every receptor here comes from an adult woman with Graves' disease, either hyperthyroidism or ophthalmopathy (not recorded which).

J is TRBJ2-5 and V is TRBV29-1; 13 bases are shared with TRBD2. Trimming removed 0 bases from V and 7 bases from J; junction bases left unmatched: 14. Germline V lookup: CDR1 SQVTM, CDR2 ANQGSEA. The CDR3 extends over 18 amino acids. The CDR3 bases are TGCAGCGTTGAAGATGCGAGTACTAGCGGGGGGGATCTAGGGACCCAGTACTTC. As protein: CSVEDASTSGGDLGTQYF.

This clonotype was detected only a few times. The V gene is TRBV10-3, the J gene TRBJ1-6; the match to TRBD1 covers 7 bases. The germline CDR1 and CDR2 sequences are ENHRY and SYGVKD. V lost 8 bases and J lost 0; bases outside the gene matches: 4. The CDR3 contains 15 residues. In DNA, the CDR3 is TGTGCCATCCAGGGACAGCTCTCCTATAATTCACCCCTCCACTTT. This codes for CAIQGQLSYNSPLHF.

V gene TRBV7-2 combines with J gene TRBJ2-2; 7 nucleotides match TRBD2. Germline V gives CDR1 SGHTA, CDR2 FQGNSA. This CDR3 spans 15 amino acids. V was clipped by 7 bases and J by 4 bases; unmatched bases: 9. As DNA, the CDR3 is TGTGCCAGCACTGGGCGAGCGGGGTCCACCGGGGAGCTGTTTTTT. This gives the protein CASTGRAGSTGELFF.

The sample holds a few counts of this clonotype. The chain employs TRBV24-1 and TRBJ1-1, with 7 bases identical to TRBD1. Germline lookup yields CDR1 KGHDR and CDR2 SFDVKD. This CDR3 has 15 amino acids. With V trimmed by 3 bases and J by 4 bases, 7 bases remained unmatched. The CDR3 here is CATSDNEQGRTEAFF. In DNA form, the CDR3 reads TGTGCCACCAGTGATAACGAACAGGGGCGCACTGAAGCTTTCTTT.

This clonotype was observed a few times. The chain couples TRBV15 to TRBJ1-5; a possible D gene is TRBD1 (5 bases). V lost 4 bases and J lost 4, with 14 bases in between. Germline CDR1 is LNHNV and CDR2 is YYDKDF (reference sequence). This CDR3 has 15 amino acids. CDR3 sequence (DNA): TGTGCCACCAGCAACACCCGGGGGTTAAATCAGCCCCAGCATTTT. It yields the protein CATSNTRGLNQPQHF.

This clonotype was recorded at least ten times. The chain couples TRBV7-9 to TRBJ2-7; 8 positions match TRBD2. This CDR3 has 19 amino acids. CDR1 is SEHNR, CDR2 FQNEAQ, per germline (reference sequence). The junction had 18 bases not matched to a gene; V was cut back by 1 base and J by 4 bases. The CDR3 reads CASSLGRAGGSRLRYEQYF. CDR3 bases: TGTGCCAGCAGCTTAGGACGTGCGGGGGGCAGTAGACTACGATACGAGCAGTACTTC.

This clonotype was seen repeatedly, ten times or more. The V and J genes are TRBV20-1 and TRBJ2-7; 8 bases agree with TRBD2. CDR1 is DFQATT, CDR2 SNEGSKA, per germline (reference sequence). Germline trimming cut 6 bases from V and 4 bases from J; bases unmatched to any gene: 11. The CDR3 spans 14 residues. The CDR3 DNA is TGCAGTGCCCGATCCGGGACTAGGAATTACGAGCAGTACTTC. Protein: CSARSGTRNYEQYF.